This T cell receptor (beta chain) was recorded in a study of blood T cell repertoires in COVID-19. Study-level background: Sample material is recorded as cDNA or gDNA derived from T cells, B-cell-depleted T cells, or PBMCs.

Unmatched junction bases numbered 6, after V lost 4 bases and J lost 1 base. The germline gives CDR1 SGDLS, CDR2 YYNGEE. The CDR3 loop spans 16 amino acids. Libraries were prepared by immunoSEQ multiplex PCR; TCRdb keeps only in-frame clonotypes and omits some of them. The data hold hundreds of thousands of clones, with more than 70% observed a single time. The V and J genes are TRBV9 and TRBJ2-2; 8 bases match TRBD1. The receptor was derived from a man aged 35-49 years with acute or convalescent COVID-19. Sequenced material: peripheral blood. The CDR3 nucleotides read TGTGCCAGCAGCCTGACCGGGACAGGGAACACCGGGGAGCTGTTTTTT. It specifies CASSLTGTGNTGELFF. The full variable domain, in which reference TRBV9 and TRBJ2-2 provide the parts outside the CDR3, is DSGVTQTPKHLITATGQRVTLRCSPRSGDLSVYWYQQSLDQGLQFLIQYYNGEERAKGNILERFSAQQFPDLHSELNLSSLELGDSALYFCASSLTGTGNTGELFFGEGSRLTVL.